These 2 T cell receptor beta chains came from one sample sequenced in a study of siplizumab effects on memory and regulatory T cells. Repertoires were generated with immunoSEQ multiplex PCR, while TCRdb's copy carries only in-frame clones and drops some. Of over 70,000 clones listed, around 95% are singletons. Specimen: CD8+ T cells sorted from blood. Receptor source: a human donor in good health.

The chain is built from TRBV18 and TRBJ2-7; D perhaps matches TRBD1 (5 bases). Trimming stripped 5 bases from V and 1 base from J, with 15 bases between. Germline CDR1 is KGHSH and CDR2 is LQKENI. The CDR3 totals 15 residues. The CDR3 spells CASSAGYPSSYEQYF. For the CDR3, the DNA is TGTGCCAGCTCAGCAGGGTATCCCTCTTCCTACGAGCAGTACTTC.

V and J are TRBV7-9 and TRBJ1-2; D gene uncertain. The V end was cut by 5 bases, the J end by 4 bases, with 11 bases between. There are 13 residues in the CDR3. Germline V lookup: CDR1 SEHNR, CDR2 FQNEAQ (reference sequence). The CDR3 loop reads CASSPLFLYGYTF. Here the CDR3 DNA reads TGTGCCAGCAGCCCACTATTTCTCTATGGCTACACCTTC.